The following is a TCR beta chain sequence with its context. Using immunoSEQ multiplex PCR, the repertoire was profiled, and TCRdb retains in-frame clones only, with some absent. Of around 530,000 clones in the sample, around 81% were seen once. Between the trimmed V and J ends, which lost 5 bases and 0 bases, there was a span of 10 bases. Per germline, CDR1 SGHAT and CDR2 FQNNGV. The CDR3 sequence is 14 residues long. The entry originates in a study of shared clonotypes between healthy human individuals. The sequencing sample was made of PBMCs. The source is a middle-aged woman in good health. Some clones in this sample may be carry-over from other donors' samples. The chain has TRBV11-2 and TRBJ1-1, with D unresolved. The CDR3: CASSTRRLNTEAFF. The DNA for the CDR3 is TGTGCCAGCAGCACTCGTCGGCTGAACACTGAAGCTTTCTTT.